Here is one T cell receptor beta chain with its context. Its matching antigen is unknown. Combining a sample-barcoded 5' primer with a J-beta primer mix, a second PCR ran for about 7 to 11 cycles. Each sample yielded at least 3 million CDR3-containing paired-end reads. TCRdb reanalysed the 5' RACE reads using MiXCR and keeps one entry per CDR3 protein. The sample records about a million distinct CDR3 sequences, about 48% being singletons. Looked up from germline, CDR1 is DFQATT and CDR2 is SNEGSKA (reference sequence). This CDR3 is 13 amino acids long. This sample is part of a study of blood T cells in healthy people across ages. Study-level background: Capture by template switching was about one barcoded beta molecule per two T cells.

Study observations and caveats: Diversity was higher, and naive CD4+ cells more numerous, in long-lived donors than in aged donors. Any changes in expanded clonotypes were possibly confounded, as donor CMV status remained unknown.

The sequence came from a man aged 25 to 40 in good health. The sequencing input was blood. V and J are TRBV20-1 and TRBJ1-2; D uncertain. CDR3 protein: CSAPILGKHGYTF. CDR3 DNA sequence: TGCAGCGCTCCAATCCTAGGGAAACATGGCTACACCTTC.